In its sample, the clone carrying this TCR beta chain was seen a few times. V shed 1 base and J shed 2 bases, with 5 bases lying between them. The CDR3 is made up of 14 amino acids. Germline CDR1 reads SGHVS; CDR2 reads FQNEAQ. TCRdb redid the calling of the 5' RACE reads with MiXCR, one entry per CDR3 protein. The sample contains some 62,000 distinct CDR3 sequences, approximately 31% of which appear only once. Specimen: tumor-infiltrating naive CD4+ T cells sorted from the breast tumor. Subset denoted: naive CD4+ T cells, CD4+CD45RA+CD25-. The chain joins TRBV7-8 to TRBJ2-2, with D hard to call. The TCR sequence derives from a female donor with breast cancer. Written as DNA, the CDR3 is TGTGCCAGCAGCTTAGAGACTAACACCGGGGAGCTGTTTTTT. Protein: CASSLETNTGELFF.